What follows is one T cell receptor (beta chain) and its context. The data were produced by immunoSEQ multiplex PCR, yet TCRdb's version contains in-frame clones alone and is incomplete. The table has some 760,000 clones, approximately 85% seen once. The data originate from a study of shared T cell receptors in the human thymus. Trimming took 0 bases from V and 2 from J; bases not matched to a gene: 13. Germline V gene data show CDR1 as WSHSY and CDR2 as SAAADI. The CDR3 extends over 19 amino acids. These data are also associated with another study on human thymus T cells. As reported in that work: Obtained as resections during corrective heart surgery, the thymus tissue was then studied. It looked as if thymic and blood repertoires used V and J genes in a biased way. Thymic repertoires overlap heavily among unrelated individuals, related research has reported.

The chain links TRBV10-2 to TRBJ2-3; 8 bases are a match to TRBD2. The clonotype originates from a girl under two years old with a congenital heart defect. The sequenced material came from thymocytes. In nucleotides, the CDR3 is TGCGCCAGCAGTGAGTCTTTAACTTCGGGCGGGGGGTTCACAGATACGCAGTATTTT. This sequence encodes CASSESLTSGGGFTDTQYF.